This T cell receptor beta chain originates from a study of T cells in Graves' hyperthyroidism and ophthalmopathy (dated by TCRdb to between 2019 and 2020). Study-wide context: Peripheral blood samples were taken at initial diagnosis, before any treatment was given. To identify TCR V-J signatures that set the groups apart, the researchers used a discovery cohort of more than 95 patients, made up of around 42 with Graves' ophthalmopathy and about 59 with stable Graves' hyperthyroidism. Prospective prediction of ophthalmopathy was tested in an independent validation cohort consisting of about 19 hyperthyroidism patients and some 15 patients who later progressed to ophthalmopathy. The 100 discovery patients were randomly split 7:3 into training and test sets. In addition, the study compared T-cell repertoires in thyroid tissue and in blood from roughly six Graves' hyperthyroidism patients. After blood sampling, hyperthyroidism patients were treated with methimazole at a starting dose of 30 mg daily, and ophthalmopathy patients were treated with high-dose intravenous methylprednisolone. TCR Vbeta CDR3 sequencing of approximately 140 peripheral blood samples (roughly 43 ophthalmopathy, 75 to 80 hyperthyroidism and roughly 17 progressor patients) is reported in the paper. Points the paper makes about the study in general: In validation, the model predicted progression to ophthalmopathy with approximately 69% sensitivity and less than 75% specificity, a median of about 6 months before onset. Most expanded thyroid clonotypes (frequency above 0.001) were also found in blood, which suggests that blood repertoires may mirror thyroid immune responses. No statistical method was used to set the sample size in advance, and investigators knew the group allocation. A model built on a 13 V-J signature distinguished ophthalmopathy from stable hyperthyroidism, reaching roughly 88% sensitivity and around 81% specificity in cross-validation and 80%/75% in testing.

Turning to this clonotype: Its binding antigen is unknown. The record has no base qualities; no much larger clone is one base away.

Amplification of TCR beta CDR3 regions was carried out from RNA transcripts. The TCR CDR3 was subjected to a first round of RT-PCR using the HTBI primer set and the Qiagen OneStep RT-PCR kit. Libraries were constructed in a second round of multiplex PCR, after which size selection and purification were carried out. Libraries were sequenced paired-end with 100 bp reads on an Illumina HiSeq2000. From the authors' description of their analysis: SOAPnuke was used to process the raw data, removing reads that contained adapters or uncalled bases, had a mean Phred below 15, or lacked an exact match to the constant primer or identifier. High-quality paired reads were merged using COPE v1.2.5, and each unique nucleotide sequence was defined as a clonotype. MiTCR v1.1 was used to align the clonotypes against IMGT TRBV, TRBD and TRBJ reference segments. Only V-J combinations with frequency above 0.0001, covering 98% to 99.2% of repertoires, were analysed. The TCS score was defined as the ratio of F50 (clonal expansion) to E x V (chaos), calculated using BLOSUM62-based TCRdist between CDR3 peptides within each V-J. Welch's t-statistics and random forest reduced around 550 V-J features to some 14, which were used in a naive Bayes classifier (R e1071). The public reads were run again by TCRdb, first through fastp at Q25 and then through MiXCR, and only productive beta chains were kept. Identical CDR3 protein sequences are pooled into one entry, listed with their most common genes and DNA. The V and J calls and clone size come from TCRdb's table, not from the authors' own analysis. The sample table holds around 300,000 distinct CDR3 sequences, of which around 22% were seen once. The ten most abundant clones make up roughly 60% of the sample.

Per the germline V gene, SGHAT is the CDR1 and FQNNGV is the CDR2. The CDR3 has 16 amino acids, counting the end cysteine and phenylalanine. Solely the CDR3 DNA is kept, with 48 bases framed from the first base. V trim: 4 bases; J trim: 7 bases; unmatched bases: 13. Ophthalmopathy patients had moderately to severely active disease, with a Clinical Activity Score of 3 or more, a NOSPECS grade of 4 or more, and a disease duration of less than 3 months. Patients with uncontrolled infections, other autoimmune diseases, pregnancy or lactation were excluded. Diagnoses were based on clinical symptoms, serum thyroxine and TRAb, thyroid ultrasound and orbital computed tomography. PBMCs were isolated from about 9.2 ml of fresh peripheral blood by Ficoll-Paque density gradient centrifugation. Total RNA was extracted with Trizol reagent, and quality was checked on an Agilent 2100 Bioanalyzer.

This chain is built from TRBV11-2 and TRBJ2-1, with TRBD2 matching 7 junction bases. Sequencing was done on a sample of blood. This TCR was recovered from a young man with Graves' ophthalmopathy. The DNA sequence reads TGTGCCAGCAGCTCCTTAAAAGCGGGAAGGAGTAATGAGCAGTTCTTC. Its coded protein is CASSSLKAGRSNEQFF.